One sample yielded the 24 T cell receptor beta chains listed below, sequenced in a study of T cells in tuberculosis. Thawed, overnight-rested PBMC were stained with GMM-loaded CD1B tetramer, viability dye and anti-CD3, then sorted. CD1B tetramers were loaded with Rhodococcus equi-derived C32 glucose monomycolate. Data came from immunoSEQ multiplex PCR; TCRdb stores just in-frame clones and leaves some out. Of 85,000 to 100,000 clones in the sample, more than 75% were seen once. The sample comprised CD1b-GMM tetramer-negative cells sorted from PBMCs. The receptors here all came from an adult woman with latent tuberculosis.

Only a few counts were recorded for this clone. The chain couples TRBV5-6 to TRBJ2-3; D gene unclear. This CDR3 is 16 amino acids long. V was clipped by 2 bases and J by 5 bases, with 18 bases between them. Germline CDR1 is SGHDT and CDR2 is YYEEEE. This chain's CDR3 is CASSLSAGSLQDTQYF. For the CDR3, the DNA is TGTGCCAGCAGCTTATCCGCCGGGTCCCTGCAAGATACGCAGTATTTT.

The chain joins TRBV19 to TRBJ1-2; 7 bases agree with TRBD1. The CDR3 is 14 amino acids. Germline values: CDR1 LNHDA, CDR2 SQIVND (reference sequence). Trimming cost V 10 bases and J 7 bases; bases outside gene matches: 15. CDR3 DNA: TGTGCCATCCGAATCCGGCAGGGGGTTGGTGGCTACACCTTC. Its translation: CAIRIRQGVGGYTF.

A word on this clone: One end of the junction is discordant with germline, which a read error may explain. V and J are TRBV6-5 and TRBJ1-1, with D tentatively TRBD1 (6 bases). Germline loops: CDR1 MNHEY, CDR2 SVGAGI. This CDR3 comprises 11 residues. CDR3 region: CASSLKQGWDF. CDR3 coding DNA: TGTGCCAGCAGTTTAAAACAGGGATGGGACTTT.

The chain uses TRBV29-1 and TRBJ1-2; TRBD1 agrees at 7 bases. From germline, CDR1 is SQVTM and CDR2 ANQGSEA. The CDR3 sequence is 12 residues long. Trimming removed 6 bases from V and 2 bases from J; junction bases left unmatched: 3. CDR3 region: CSVRDSNYGYTF. In nucleotides, the CDR3 is TGCAGCGTCCGGGACAGCAACTATGGCTACACCTTC.

The V and J genes are TRBV19 and TRBJ1-3, with D unclear. The germline V gene has CDR1 LNHDA and CDR2 SQIVND (reference sequence). This CDR3 region has 13 residues. V was pared by 7 bases and J by 1 base, with 8 bases between. CDR3 loop: CASNGGSGNTIYF. The CDR3 nucleotides are TGTGCCAGTAACGGTGGTTCTGGAAACACCATATATTTT.

V and J are TRBV9 and TRBJ2-1; the D gene is possibly TRBD1 (5 bases). The CDR3 sequence is 14 residues long. Trimming stripped 0 bases from V and 8 bases from J, with 12 bases between. CDR1 and CDR2 from the germline V gene are SGDLS and YYNGEE. The CDR3 region has the DNA TGTGCCAGCAGCGTAGAGGGGTCGACAGATGAGCAGTTCTTC. It is translated as CASSVEGSTDEQFF.

The CDR3 sequence: CASSPQAGGPTDTQYF. The CDR3 DNA reads TGCGCCAGCAGCCCCCAAGCGGGGGGCCCGACAGATACGCAGTATTTT. The rearrangement uses TRBV5-1 and TRBJ2-3; 9 nucleotides agree with TRBD2. This CDR3 comprises 16 residues. The germline CDR1 and CDR2 sequences are SGHRS and YFSETQ. V shed 4 bases, J shed 3 bases, and the junction held 9 bases outside the gene matches.

The chain has TRBV27 and TRBJ2-5; tentative D call: TRBD2 (6 bases). The V end was cut by 4 bases, the J end by 5 bases, with 20 bases between. CDR3 length: 16 amino acids. Germline V gives CDR1 MNHEY, CDR2 SMNVEV (reference sequence). This CDR3 reads CASSSSWGVAVETQYF. CDR3 bases: TGTGCCAGCAGTTCTTCCTGGGGGGTGGCGGTGGAGACCCAGTACTTC.

The rearrangement uses TRBV18 and TRBJ2-3; 12 bases fit TRBD2. CDR1 is KGHSH and CDR2 is LQKENI in the germline V gene. The CDR3 contains 16 residues. V shed 3 bases, J shed 5 bases, and the junction held 6 bases outside the gene matches. This chain's CDR3 is CASSPLAGGPEDTQYF. DNA for the CDR3: TGTGCCAGCTCACCCCTAGCGGGGGGGCCTGAAGATACGCAGTATTTT. Full variable domain (missing parts from reference TRBV18 and TRBJ2-3): NAGVMQNPRHLVRRRGQEARLRCSPMKGHSHVYWYRQLPEEGLKFMVYLQKENIIDESGMPKERFSAEFPKEGPSILRIQQVVRGDSAAYFCASSPLAGGPEDTQYFGPGTRLTVL.

The chain recombines TRBV21-1 with TRBJ2-7; TRBD2 was called by the table and not checked on the DNA. TRBV21-1 is labeled a pseudogene. The CDR3 covers 16 residues. The CDR3 nucleotides are TGTGCCAGCAGCAAAGTTTGGCACCATAGACTCTACGAGCAGTACTTC. This gives the protein CASSKVWHHRLYEQYF.

This chain links TRBV18 with TRBJ2-3; 8 bases map to TRBD1. The CDR3 totals 14 residues. V shed 5 bases and J 1 base; nucleotides not matched to a gene: 2. The germline V gene has CDR1 KGHSH and CDR2 LQKENI. In nucleotides, the CDR3 is TGTGCCAGCTCATCGACAGGGGGCACAGATACGCAGTATTTT. Its translation is CASSSTGGTDTQYF.

The chain links TRBV4-1 to TRBJ2-1, with D tentatively TRBD2 (6 bases). V dropped 3 bases and J dropped 6 bases, with 15 bases sitting between them. Germline V gene sequence: CDR1 MGHRA, CDR2 YSYEKL. The CDR3 length is 15 residues. CDR3: CASSQLMRGANEQFF. Written as DNA, the CDR3 is TGCGCCAGCAGCCAGCTGATGCGGGGCGCCAATGAGCAGTTCTTC.

The rearrangement uses TRBV6-1 and TRBJ2-3, with D unclear. This CDR3 has 14 residues. V was shortened by 4 bases and J by 1 base, with 9 bases between the two germline ends. Germline V CDR1 and CDR2: MNHNS, SASEGT. CDR3 residues: CASSALLRTDTQYF. CDR3 nucleotides: TGTGCCAGCAGTGCCCTTCTTCGCACAGATACGCAGTATTTT.

The V call is TRBV9, the J call TRBJ1-2; TRBD1 might be the D (6 bases). The CDR3 is 14 residues long. The germline V and J ends were trimmed by 4 bases and 8 bases, with 18 bases remaining between them. Per the germline V gene, CDR1 is SGDLS and CDR2 is YYNGEE. CDR3 DNA sequence: TGTGCCAGCAGCCTAGGCCCAGGGGTGGGCGGCTACACCTTC. Protein product: CASSLGPGVGGYTF.

This sequence joins TRBV10-1 and TRBJ2-3; D ambiguous. The CDR3 has 13 residues. Germline assignment: CDR1 WNHNN and CDR2 SYGVQD (reference sequence). V lost 6 bases, J lost 2 bases, and 9 bases lay in between. CDR3 region: CASRGSHTDTQYF. Here the CDR3 DNA reads TGCGCCAGCAGGGGCTCTCACACAGATACGCAGTATTTT.

The chain employs TRBV2 and TRBJ1-5; D call uncertain. Germline CDR1 SNHLY, CDR2 FYNNEI. Trimming pared 5 bases from V and 2 bases from J, leaving 13 bases between. The CDR3 is 15 residues long. This chain's CDR3 is CASSSGIAGNQPQHF. Here the CDR3 DNA reads TGTGCCAGCAGTTCCGGGATCGCGGGCAATCAGCCCCAGCATTTT.

Here the CDR3 reads CASTQGWTGDNNEQFF. CDR3 coding DNA: TGTGCCAGCACCCAAGGGTGGACAGGGGACAACAATGAGCAGTTCTTC. This sequence joins TRBV7-8 and TRBJ2-1; 9 bases match TRBD1. Germline V gene lookup returns CDR1 SGHVS and CDR2 FQNEAQ. V dropped 7 bases and J dropped 5; count of bases not matched to a gene: 12. The CDR3 consists of 16 residues.

The chain has TRBV11-2 and TRBJ1-1; possible D gene TRBD1, 5 bases. Germline CDR1 is SGHAT and CDR2 is FQNNGV. The ends were cut back, 2 bases at V and 1 base at J, with 5 bases in the middle. The CDR3 totals 13 residues. CDR3 sequence (DNA): TGTGCCAGCAGCTTACAGGGGAACACTGAAGCTTTCTTT. This sequence encodes CASSLQGNTEAFF.

Only one count was recorded for this clone. The rearrangement joins TRBV29-1 to TRBJ2-5; 9 bases align to TRBD2. The CDR3 extends over 12 amino acids. In germline, CDR1 is SQVTM, CDR2 ANQGSEA. The trim removed 7 bases at V and 4 bases at J, leaving 4 bases unmatched. Here the CDR3 DNA reads TGCAGCGCAGTAGCGGGGGTAGAGACCCAGTACTTC. Translating gives CSAVAGVETQYF. Based on the CDR3 plus reference TRBV29-1 and TRBJ2-5, the full variable domain is SAVISQKPSRDICQRGTSLTIQCQVDSQVTMMFWYRQQPGQSLTLIATANQGSEATYESGFVIDKFPISRPNLTFSTLTVSNMSPEDSSIYLCSAVAGVETQYFGPGTRLLVL.

J is TRBJ2-2 and V is TRBV29-1; D ambiguous. The CDR3 totals 13 residues. Deletions cut 6 bases from V and 3 bases from J, with 11 bases between. The germline CDR1 and CDR2 sequences are SQVTM and ANQGSEA. CDR3 DNA: TGCAGCGTGATAGACACCCACACCGGGGAGCTGTTTTTT. It specifies CSVIDTHTGELFF.

The chain combines TRBV5-8 with TRBJ2-2; weak D call: TRBD2 (6 bases). CDR1 and CDR2 from the germline V gene are SGHTS and YDEGEE. Trimming removed 0 bases at V and 7 bases at J, with 10 bases between. The CDR3 loop spans 14 amino acids. The CDR3 bases are TGTGCCAGCAGCTTGGGACTAGAAGGCGGGGAGCTGTTTTTT. Protein sequence: CASSLGLEGGELFF. The full variable domain, rest sourced from reference TRBV5-8 and TRBJ2-2, is EAGVTQSPTHLIKTRGQQATLRCSPISGHTSVYWYQQALGLGLQFLLWYDEGEERNRGNFPPRFSGRQFPNYSSELNVNALELEDSALYLCASSLGLEGGELFFGEGSRLTVL.

The J gene is TRBJ2-2, the V gene TRBV6-5; a possible D gene is TRBD2 (5 bases). The germline V gene has CDR1 MNHEY and CDR2 SVGAGI. Trimming left V 7 bases short and J 3 bases short, with 6 bases between. The CDR3 sequence is 12 residues long. The CDR3 is CASTGDTGELFF. Here the CDR3 DNA reads TGTGCCAGCACCGGGGACACCGGGGAGCTGTTTTTT.

The CDR3: CASSVLAGGDLTGELFF. The DNA for the CDR3 is TGTGCCAGCAGCGTATTGGCGGGGGGGGACCTCACCGGGGAGCTGTTTTTT. The chain joins TRBV9 to TRBJ2-2, with 9 positions matching TRBD2. The germline CDR1 and CDR2 sequences are SGDLS and YYNGEE. Trimming cost V 1 base and J 4 bases; bases outside gene matches: 8. The CDR3 extends over 17 amino acids.

The chain is built from TRBV7-6 and TRBJ2-1, with a possible D match to TRBD2 (6 bases). The CDR3 consists of 14 residues. CDR1 and CDR2 from the germline V gene are SGHVS and FNYEAQ. The ends were cut back, 5 bases at V and 3 bases at J, with 11 bases in the middle. The CDR3 DNA reads TGTGCCAGCAGCGGCTCGGGAGACTACAATGAGCAGTTCTTC. This encodes CASSGSGDYNEQFF.